The clone carrying this T cell receptor (beta chain) has a handful of counts. Its cognate antigen is unknown. The CDR3 sequence is 12 residues long. CDR1 and CDR2 from the germline V gene are SQVTM and ANQGSEA. Trimming left V 3 bases short and J 5 bases short, with 10 bases between. These data originate in a study of T-cell reconstitution after alpha-beta-depleted transplantation in children. Broader study findings: By one year post-transplant, T-cell counts and diversity largely arose from T cells that were newly produced. Surviving recipient T cells and thymic progenitors underlay high day-60 TCRbeta diversity in some patients. Reported findings indicate that, about two months after transplant, alpha-beta T cells came from several hundred expanded clones, which were derived from non-depleted graft cells.

Preparing the TCRbeta library involved the use of unique molecular identifiers. A single record per CDR3 protein comes from TCRdb applying MiXCR to the PCR reads. The sample contains some 600,000 distinct CDR3 sequences, 10% to 15% of which appear only once. The sequences come from PBMCs, mostly from graft donor cells, collected 360 days after TCRalphabeta/CD19-depleted stem cell transplant. This TCR was sampled from a male patient younger than 18 who had a stem cell transplant for acute myeloid leukemia, so the T cells may come from the graft donor. V is TRBV29-1 and J is TRBJ1-2; the D is unclear. CDR3 nucleotides: TGCAGCGTTGAGATAGGGTTATATGGCTACACCTTC. This gives the protein CSVEIGLYGYTF.